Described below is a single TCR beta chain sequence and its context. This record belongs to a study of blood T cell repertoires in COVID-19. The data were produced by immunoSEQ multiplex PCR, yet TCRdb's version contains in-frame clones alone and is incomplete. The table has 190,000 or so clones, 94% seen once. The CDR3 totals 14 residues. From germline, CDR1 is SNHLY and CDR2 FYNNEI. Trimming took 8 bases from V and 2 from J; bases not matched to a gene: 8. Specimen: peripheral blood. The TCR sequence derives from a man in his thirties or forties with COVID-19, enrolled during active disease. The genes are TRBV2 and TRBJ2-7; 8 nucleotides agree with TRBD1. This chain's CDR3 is CASCQQGGTYEQYF. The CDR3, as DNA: TGTGCCAGCTGCCAACAGGGGGGAACCTACGAGCAGTACTTC.